The clone carrying this TCR beta chain was seen a handful of times. The data derive from a study of T cell responses to AZD1222 COVID-19 vaccine. Method: immunoSEQ multiplex PCR; TCRdb's copy keeps in-frame clones and lacks some. The sample includes roughly 70,000 clones, roughly 82% of them seen just once. After removal of 8 bases from V and 6 bases from J, the junction contained 9 bases not matched to a gene. The CDR3 loop spans 14 amino acids. Germline V CDR1 and CDR2: SNHLY, FYNNEI. The origin of this receptor is an adult in good health. The chain joins TRBV2 to TRBJ2-1, with TRBD1 matching 8 bases. The sample consisted of peripheral blood, taken on day 0 of AZD1222 vaccination. The CDR3 here is CASGAGGRGNEQFF. The CDR3 coding sequence is TGTGCCAGCGGCGCAGGGGGCCGGGGCAATGAGCAGTTCTTC. The complete variable domain, with remaining parts taken from reference TRBV2 and TRBJ2-1, reads EPEVTQTPSHQVTQMGQEVILRCVPISNHLYFYWYRQILGQKVEFLVSFYNNEISEKSEIFDDQFSVERPDGSNFTLKIRSTKLEDSAMYFCASGAGGRGNEQFFGPGTRLTVL.